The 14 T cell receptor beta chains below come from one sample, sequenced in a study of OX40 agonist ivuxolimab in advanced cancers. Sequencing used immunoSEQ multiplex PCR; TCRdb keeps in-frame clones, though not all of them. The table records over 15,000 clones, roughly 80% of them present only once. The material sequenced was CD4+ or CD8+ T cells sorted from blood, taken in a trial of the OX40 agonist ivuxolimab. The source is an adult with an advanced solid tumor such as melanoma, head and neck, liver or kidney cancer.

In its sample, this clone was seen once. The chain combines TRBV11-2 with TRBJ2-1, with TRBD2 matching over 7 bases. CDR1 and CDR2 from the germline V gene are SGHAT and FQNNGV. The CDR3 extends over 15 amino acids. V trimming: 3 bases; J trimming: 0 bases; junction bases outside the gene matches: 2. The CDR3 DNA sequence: TGTGCCAGCAGCTTTAGCGGGTCCTCCTACAATGAGCAGTTCTTC. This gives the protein CASSFSGSSYNEQFF.

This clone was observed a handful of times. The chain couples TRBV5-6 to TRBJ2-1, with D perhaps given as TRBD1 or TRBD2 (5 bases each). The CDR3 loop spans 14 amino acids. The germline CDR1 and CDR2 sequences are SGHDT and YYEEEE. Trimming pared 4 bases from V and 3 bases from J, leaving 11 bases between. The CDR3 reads CASSEGPIYNEQFF. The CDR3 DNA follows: TGTGCCAGCAGCGAGGGACCGATCTACAATGAGCAGTTCTTC. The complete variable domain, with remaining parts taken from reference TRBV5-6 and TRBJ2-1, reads DAGVTQSPTHLIKTRGQQVTLRCSPKSGHDTVSWYQQALGQGPQFIFQYYEEEERQRGNFPDRFSGHQFPNYSSELNVNALLLGDSALYLCASSEGPIYNEQFFGPGTRLTVL.

The CDR3 sequence is CAWMVGNEQYF. CDR3 DNA sequence: TGTGCCTGGATGGTAGGGAACGAGCAGTACTTC. J is TRBJ2-7 and V is TRBV30; D is ambiguous. The ends were cut back, 4 bases at V and 5 bases at J, with 9 bases in the middle. This CDR3 contains 11 residues. Germline-derived CDR1 and CDR2 are GTSNPN and SVGIG (reference sequence). Variable domain in full (rest from reference TRBV30 and TRBJ2-7): SQTIHQWPATLVQPVGSPLSLECTVEGTSNPNLYWYRQAAGRGLQLLFYSVGIGQISSEVPQNLSASRPQDRQFILSSKKLLLSDSGFYLCAWMVGNEQYFGPGTRLTVT.

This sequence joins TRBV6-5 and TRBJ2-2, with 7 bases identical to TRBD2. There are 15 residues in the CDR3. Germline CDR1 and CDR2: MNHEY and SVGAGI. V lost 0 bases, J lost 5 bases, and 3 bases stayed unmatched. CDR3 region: CASSYSGGGTGELFF. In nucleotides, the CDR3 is TGTGCCAGCAGTTACTCTGGGGGGGGGACCGGGGAGCTGTTTTTT.

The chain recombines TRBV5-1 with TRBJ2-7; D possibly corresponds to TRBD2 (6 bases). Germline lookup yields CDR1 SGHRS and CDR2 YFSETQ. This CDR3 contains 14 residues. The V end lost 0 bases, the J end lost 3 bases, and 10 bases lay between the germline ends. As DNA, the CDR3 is TGCGCCAGCAGCTTGGTGTCGGGAGACTACGAGCAGTACTTC. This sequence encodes CASSLVSGDYEQYF. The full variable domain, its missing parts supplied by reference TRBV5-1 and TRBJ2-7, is KAGVTQTPRYLIKTRGQQVTLSCSPISGHRSVSWYQQTPGQGLQFLFEYFSETQRNKGNFPGRFSGRQFSNSRSEMNVSTLELGDSALYLCASSLVSGDYEQYFGPGTRLTVT.

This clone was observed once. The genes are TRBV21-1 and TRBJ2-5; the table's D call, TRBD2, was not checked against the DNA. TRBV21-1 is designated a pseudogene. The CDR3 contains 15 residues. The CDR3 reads CASSKMWTSTETQYF. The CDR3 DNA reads TGTGCCAGCAGCAAGATGTGGACTTCGACGGAGACCCAGTACTTC.

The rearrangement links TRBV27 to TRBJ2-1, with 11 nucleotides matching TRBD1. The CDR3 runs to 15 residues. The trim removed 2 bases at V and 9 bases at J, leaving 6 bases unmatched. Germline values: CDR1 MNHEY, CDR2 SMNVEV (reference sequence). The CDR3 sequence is CASSLGGQGGPEQFF. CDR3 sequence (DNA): TGTGCCAGCAGTTTAGGGGGACAGGGGGGCCCTGAGCAGTTCTTC.

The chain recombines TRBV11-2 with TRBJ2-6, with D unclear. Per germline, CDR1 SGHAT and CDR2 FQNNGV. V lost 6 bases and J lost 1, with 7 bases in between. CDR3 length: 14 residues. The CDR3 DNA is TGTGCCAGCAGGTTCGGGTCTGGGGCCAACGTCCTGACTTTC. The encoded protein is CASRFGSGANVLTF.

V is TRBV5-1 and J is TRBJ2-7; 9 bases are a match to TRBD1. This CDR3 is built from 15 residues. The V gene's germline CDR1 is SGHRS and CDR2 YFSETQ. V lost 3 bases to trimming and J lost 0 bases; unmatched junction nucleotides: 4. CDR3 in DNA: TGCGCCAGCAGCTGGGGGACAGGGAGCTCCTACGAGCAGTACTTC. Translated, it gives CASSWGTGSSYEQYF.

The CDR3 here is CASSPPTPGAQYF. The CDR3 DNA sequence: TGCGCCAGCAGCCCCCCGACGCCCGGGGCCCAGTACTTC. The chain has TRBV4-1 and TRBJ2-5, with D possibly being TRBD2 (5 bases). Germline assignment: CDR1 MGHRA and CDR2 YSYEKL. The CDR3 is 13 residues long. V dropped 4 bases and J dropped 9 bases, with 15 bases sitting between them.

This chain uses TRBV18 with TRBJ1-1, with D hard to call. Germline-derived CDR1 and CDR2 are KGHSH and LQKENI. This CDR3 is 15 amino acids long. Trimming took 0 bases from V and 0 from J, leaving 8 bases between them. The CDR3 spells CASSPPGGLNTEAFF. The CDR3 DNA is TGTGCCAGCTCACCACCGGGAGGGTTGAACACTGAAGCTTTCTTT.

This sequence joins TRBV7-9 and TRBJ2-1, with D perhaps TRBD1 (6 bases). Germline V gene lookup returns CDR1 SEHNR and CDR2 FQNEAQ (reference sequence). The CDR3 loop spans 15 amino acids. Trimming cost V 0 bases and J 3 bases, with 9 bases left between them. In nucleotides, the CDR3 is TGTGCCAGCAGCTTAGCGCGGACAGTCTACAATGAGCAGTTCTTC. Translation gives CASSLARTVYNEQFF.

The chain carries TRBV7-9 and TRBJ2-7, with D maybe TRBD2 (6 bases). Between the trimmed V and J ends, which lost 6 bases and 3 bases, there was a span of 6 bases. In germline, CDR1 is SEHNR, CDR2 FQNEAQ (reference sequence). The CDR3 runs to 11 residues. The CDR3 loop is CASRGGYEQYF. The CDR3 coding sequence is TGTGCCAGCAGGGGGGGCTACGAGCAGTACTTC.

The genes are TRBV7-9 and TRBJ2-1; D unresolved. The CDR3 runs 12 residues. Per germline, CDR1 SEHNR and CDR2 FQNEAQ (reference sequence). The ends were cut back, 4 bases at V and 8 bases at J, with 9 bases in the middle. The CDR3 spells CASSSAGDEQFF. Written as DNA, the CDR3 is TGTGCCAGCAGCTCGGCCGGCGATGAGCAGTTCTTC.